These 27 T cell receptor beta chains were all obtained from the same sample, sequenced in a study of blood T cell repertoires in COVID-19. Produced via immunoSEQ multiplex PCR; TCRdb's table is partial and in-frame only. The top ten clones hold roughly 1.4% of a sample with roughly 70,000 clones, 88% of them seen once. The sample taken for sequencing was peripheral blood. These receptor sequences come from a human donor in a cohort sampled during active COVID-19.

The chain carries TRBV5-5 and TRBJ1-3; 9 bases agree with TRBD1. V was clipped by 6 bases and J by 3 bases; unmatched bases: 7. Germline V lookup: CDR1 SGHKS, CDR2 YYEKEE (reference sequence). CDR3 length equals 15 residues. The CDR3 coding sequence is TGTGCCAGCACCCGGACAGGGGATGGTGGAAACACCATATATTTT. This codes for CASTRTGDGGNTIYF.

The chain employs TRBV7-2 and TRBJ2-5; TRBD2 matches at 8 bases. The CDR3 spans 16 residues. The germline V gene encodes CDR1 SGHTA and CDR2 FQGNSA. Trimming at V came to 4 bases and at J to 5 bases, leaving 12 bases not matched to a gene. The chain's CDR3 is CASSSVGTRAEETQYF. For the CDR3, the DNA is TGTGCCAGCAGCTCGGTTGGGACTAGGGCCGAGGAGACCCAGTACTTC.

V and J are TRBV24-1 and TRBJ2-1, with D possibly being TRBD2 (6 bases). Trimming cost V 2 bases and J 7 bases, with 11 bases left between them. Looked up from germline, CDR1 is KGHDR and CDR2 is SFDVKD. The CDR3 consists of 14 residues. CDR3 nucleotide sequence: TGTGCCACCAGTGATTGGAGGGTTCGTAATGAGCAGTTCTTC. This codes for CATSDWRVRNEQFF.

V gene TRBV2 combines with J gene TRBJ1-6; the match to TRBD1 covers 7 bases. This CDR3 is built from 15 residues. The ends lost 6 bases at V and 7 bases at J; junction bases unmatched: 9. Germline CDR1 reads SNHLY; CDR2 reads FYNNEI. The CDR3 DNA follows: TGTGCCAGCAGGGGAGAGGGACAGCGCAATTCACCCCTCCACTTT. Its protein is CASRGEGQRNSPLHF. Using reference TRBV2 and TRBJ1-6 for the parts outside the CDR3, the full variable domain is EPEVTQTPSHQVTQMGQEVILRCVPISNHLYFYWYRQILGQKVEFLVSFYNNEISEKSEIFDDQFSVERPDGSNFTLKIRSTKLEDSAMYFCASRGEGQRNSPLHFGNGTRLTVT.

The chain joins TRBV10-3 to TRBJ1-1, with TRBD1 matching over 8 bases. The CDR3 loop spans 13 amino acids. Germline assignment: CDR1 ENHRY and CDR2 SYGVKD. The junction had 2 bases not matched to a gene; V was cut back by 7 bases and J by 1 base. In nucleotides, the CDR3 is TGTGCCATCACTGGACAGGGGAACACTGAAGCTTTCTTT. It yields the protein CAITGQGNTEAFF.

The chain joins TRBV5-1 to TRBJ2-3; the match to TRBD2 covers 9 bases. Germline CDR1 and CDR2: SGHRS and YFSETQ. Germline trimming cut 2 bases from V and 6 bases from J; bases unmatched to any gene: 4. The CDR3 consists of 14 residues. The CDR3 sequence: CASSFSGRTDTQYF. CDR3 DNA: TGCGCCAGCAGCTTTAGCGGGAGAACGGATACGCAGTATTTT.

Turning to this clone: This sample includes further DNA sequences coding for the same CDR3. The rearrangement links TRBV25-1 to TRBJ1-1; TRBD1 might be the D (5 bases). Germline values: CDR1 MGHDK, CDR2 SYGVNS. CDR3 length: 15 amino acids. V was clipped by 6 bases and J by 4 bases, with 18 bases between them. The CDR3 DNA is TGTGCCAGCAGAGCTATGGAGGGGATCCCCACTGAAGCTTTCTTT. The encoded protein is CASRAMEGIPTEAFF. The full variable domain, with the rest looked up from reference TRBV25-1 and TRBJ1-1, is EADIYQTPRYLVIGTGKKITLECSQTMGHDKMYWYQQDPGMELHLIHYSYGVNSTEKGDLSSESTVSRIRTEHFPLTLESARPSHTSQYLCASRAMEGIPTEAFFGQGTRLTVV.

The V and J genes are TRBV19 and TRBJ2-1; 11 positions agree with TRBD2. J was trimmed by 2 bases and V by 7 bases; bases with no gene match: 4. The V gene's germline CDR1 is LNHDA and CDR2 SQIVND (reference sequence). The CDR3 length is 15 residues. The CDR3 region has the DNA TGTGCCAGTACTCAACTAGCGGGAGCCTACAATGAGCAGTTCTTC. It encodes CASTQLAGAYNEQFF.

This clone has just one count. The CDR3 reads CASTLALQGLRETQYF. CDR3 nucleotides: TGTGCCAGCACCCTAGCGTTGCAGGGTCTTAGGGAGACCCAGTACTTC. The J gene is TRBJ2-5, the V gene TRBV28; possibly TRBD2 for D (6 bases). V gave up 7 bases and J gave up 5 bases, with 23 bases separating them. The CDR3 has 16 residues. Germline V gene lookup returns CDR1 MDHEN and CDR2 SYDVKM.

The chain uses TRBV6-1 and TRBJ2-7, with 9 bases identical to TRBD2. This CDR3 has 16 amino acids. Germline CDR1 is MNHNS and CDR2 is SASEGT. J gave up 1 base and V 3 bases, and 7 bases lay outside the gene matches. The CDR3 protein is CASSDGATSGSYEQYF. The CDR3 DNA is TGTGCCAGCAGTGACGGAGCGACTAGCGGTTCCTACGAGCAGTACTTC.

In this sample, this clone turned up once. The genes are TRBV3-1 (or the pseudogene TRBV3-2) and TRBJ1-5; 7 bases are a match to TRBD1. V dropped 4 bases and J dropped 7; count of bases not matched to a gene: 7. CDR3 length equals 14 residues. The germline CDR1 and CDR2 sequences are LGHDT and YNNKEL (reference sequence). CDR3 sequence (DNA): TGTGCCAGCAGCCGGGACAGCAGACGGCAGCCCCAGCATTTT. As protein: CASSRDSRRQPQHF.

V usage is TRBV9 and J usage is TRBJ2-1; 10 nucleotides align to TRBD2. Germline V gene lookup returns CDR1 SGDLS and CDR2 YYNGEE. With 0 bases clipped from V and 9 bases from J, the junction kept 6 bases outside the gene matches. The CDR3 length is 15 residues. CDR3 region: CASSVVPAGGGEQFF. In DNA form, the CDR3 reads TGTGCCAGCAGCGTAGTTCCAGCGGGAGGGGGTGAGCAGTTCTTC.

This clone was observed a single time. V and J are TRBV9 and TRBJ2-1, with 14 bases identical to TRBD2. CDR1 SGDLS and CDR2 YYNGEE come from the germline V gene. The length of the CDR3 is 16 residues. With V trimmed by 4 bases and J by 6 bases, 6 bases remained unmatched. CDR3 in DNA: TGTGCCAGCAGCTCAGGACTAGCGGGAGGCGTCAATGAGCAGTTCTTC. Amino acid sequence: CASSSGLAGGVNEQFF.

The genes are TRBV7-2 and TRBJ2-1; 7 nucleotides line up with TRBD2. The CDR3 consists of 13 residues. Germline V CDR1 and CDR2: SGHTA, FQGNSA. After removal of 5 bases from V and 9 bases from J, the junction contained 7 bases not matched to a gene. The CDR3 sequence is CASSTSSGIEQFF. The CDR3 bases are TGTGCCAGCAGCACGTCTAGCGGCATTGAGCAGTTCTTC.

The V call is TRBV5-4, the J call TRBJ1-2; D perhaps matches TRBD1 (6 bases). Germline V gene lookup returns CDR1 SGHNT and CDR2 YYREEE (reference sequence). The CDR3 is made up of 14 amino acids. V gave up 4 bases and J gave up 8 bases, with 18 bases separating them. The CDR3 nucleotides read TGTGCCAGCAGCCCAATTTCGACAGGAGGAGGCTACACCTTC. Its protein is CASSPISTGGGYTF.

The chain uses TRBV13 and TRBJ2-7; no definite D call. The CDR3 spans 13 residues. CDR1 is PRHDT and CDR2 is FYEKMQ in the germline V gene (reference sequence). Trimming took off 5 bases at V and 0 bases at J, with 8 bases between the two ends. CDR3 in DNA: TGTGCCAGCAGCCTACAGAGCTCCTACGAGCAGTACTTC. Translation gives CASSLQSSYEQYF.

This rearrangement joins TRBV10-3 to TRBJ2-5; possibly TRBD2 for D (5 bases). The CDR3 sequence is 13 residues long. Germline CDR1 ENHRY, CDR2 SYGVKD. Trimming took 3 bases from V and 2 from J, leaving 7 bases between them. The CDR3 spells CAISETSQETQYF. CDR3 nucleotides: TGTGCCATCAGTGAAACTAGTCAAGAGACCCAGTACTTC.

The genes are TRBV5-4 and TRBJ2-6; unclear D gene. V dropped 1 base and J dropped 0 bases, with 8 bases sitting between them. Germline V gene sequence: CDR1 SGHNT, CDR2 YYREEE (reference sequence). CDR3 length: 16 amino acids. In DNA, the CDR3 is TGTGCCAGCAGCTTGATCTCCCGCTCTGGGGCCAACGTCCTGACTTTC. Translating gives CASSLISRSGANVLTF.

The genes are TRBV5-6 and TRBJ1-4; TRBD1 agrees at 9 bases. Germline V gives CDR1 SGHDT, CDR2 YYEEEE. The CDR3 is 15 amino acids. With 0 bases clipped from V and 5 bases from J, the junction kept 2 bases outside the gene matches. The CDR3 region is CASSLAGTGNEKLFF. The CDR3 DNA reads TGTGCCAGCAGCTTGGCCGGGACAGGGAATGAAAAACTGTTTTTT.

This sequence joins TRBV2 and TRBJ1-1; weak D call: TRBD1 (6 bases). Germline V gene data show CDR1 as SNHLY and CDR2 as FYNNEI. Trimming took off 6 bases at V and 1 base at J, with 9 bases between the two ends. The length of the CDR3 is 13 residues. The CDR3 reads CASSPQGNTEAFF. CDR3 bases: TGTGCCAGCAGCCCACAGGGGAACACTGAAGCTTTCTTT.

This clone was seen a single time. The gene calls are TRBV5-1 and TRBJ2-7, with D possibly TRBD2 on 6 matching bases. Trimming removed 5 bases from V and 1 base from J, with 13 bases in between. The CDR3 spans 14 residues. Germline lookup yields CDR1 SGHRS and CDR2 YFSETQ. The CDR3 coding sequence is TGCGCCAGCAGGTTGACAAGCGGGTCCTACGAGCAGTACTTC. It is translated as CASRLTSGSYEQYF.

The chain couples TRBV28 to TRBJ2-7, with 8 bases aligning to TRBD1. The germline V gene has CDR1 MDHEN and CDR2 SYDVKM. V was pared by 6 bases and J by 6 bases, with 10 bases of the junction left unmatched. This CDR3 region has 14 residues. The DNA of the CDR3 is TGTGCCAGCAGGGACAGGGTACGGATGCTCGAGCAGTACTTC. Translation gives CASRDRVRMLEQYF.

This rearrangement joins TRBV18 to TRBJ2-1; TRBD2 is a possible D gene (6 bases). Trimming pared 5 bases from V and 6 bases from J, leaving 23 bases between. The germline CDR1 and CDR2 sequences are KGHSH and LQKENI. The length of the CDR3 is 17 residues. CDR3 bases: TGTGCCAGCTCAACCCTCCCGGGCGCGGGGATGAGCAATGAGCAGTTCTTC. It translates to CASSTLPGAGMSNEQFF. Full variable domain (outside the CDR3, taken from reference TRBV18 and TRBJ2-1): NAGVMQNPRHLVRRRGQEARLRCSPMKGHSHVYWYRQLPEEGLKFMVYLQKENIIDESGMPKERFSAEFPKEGPSILRIQQVVRGDSAAYFCASSTLPGAGMSNEQFFGPGTRLTVL.

The chain combines TRBV9 with TRBJ1-1; maybe TRBD1 (6 bases). V was clipped by 6 bases and J by 6 bases, with 21 bases between them. The CDR3 is made up of 15 amino acids. Germline CDR1 SGDLS, CDR2 YYNGEE. In DNA form, the CDR3 reads TGTGCCAGCACCGGAGATAGGGGGGGTCACGCTGAAGCTTTCTTT. This sequence encodes CASTGDRGGHAEAFF.

This sequence joins TRBV28 and TRBJ2-7; 12 bases are shared with TRBD1. V gave up 7 bases and J gave up 7 bases; unmatched junction bases: 11. Germline CDR1 and CDR2: MDHEN and SYDVKM. The CDR3 has 15 residues. CDR3 bases: TGTGCCAGCACCTATCCGGGACAGGGGGCGCAGGAGCAGTACTTC. Its protein is CASTYPGQGAQEQYF. Using reference TRBV28 and TRBJ2-7 for the parts outside the CDR3, the full variable domain is DVKVTQSSRYLVKRTGEKVFLECVQDMDHENMFWYRQDPGLGLRLIYFSYDVKMKEKGDIPEGYSVSREKKERFSLILESASTNQTSMYLCASTYPGQGAQEQYFGPGTRLTVT.

V gene TRBV2 combines with J gene TRBJ2-7, with D possibly matching TRBD1 (5 bases). The CDR3 consists of 16 residues. V was pared by 2 bases and J by 2 bases, with 16 bases between. The germline gives CDR1 SNHLY, CDR2 FYNNEI. The CDR3 DNA sequence: TGTGCCAGCAGTGAAAGGGGTACTGATCGAACCTACGAGCAGTACGTC. The encoded protein is CASSERGTDRTYEQYV.

V is TRBV19 and J is TRBJ1-6, with D possibly TRBD1 on 6 matching bases. This CDR3 region has 14 residues. CDR1 and CDR2 from the germline V gene are LNHDA and SQIVND (reference sequence). Deletions cut 4 bases from V and 9 bases from J, with 13 bases between. CDR3 sequence reads: CASSSLGAVSPLHF. For the CDR3, the DNA is TGTGCCAGTAGTAGTCTGGGGGCTGTTTCACCCCTCCACTTT.